This T cell receptor (beta chain) was sequenced in a study of response to subunit inactivated influenza vaccine. The table lists this clonotype with a few counts. TCRdb called the RT-PCR reads again in MiXCR, with one record for every CDR3 protein. The data show more than 500,000 distinct CDR3 sequences, about 11% seen once. The CDR3 sequence is 14 residues long. In germline, CDR1 is MDHEN, CDR2 SYDVKM. Deletions cut 0 bases from V and 0 bases from J, with 6 bases between. The same sample was also studied in work on T cells expressing NK-cell markers. In that study: A 5'RACE template switching approach incorporating UMIs was used to make TCR beta cDNA. Researchers got TCR beta repertoires out of sorted CD3+CD56+NKG2C+, CD3+CD56+NKG2C- and CD3+CD56-NKG2C+ T cells. Only alpha-beta TCR T cells were sorted in several experiments, using an anti-gamma-delta TCR antibody. Questions lingered over whether expanded NKG2C+ T cell clones were HCMV-specific.

V gene TRBV28 combines with J gene TRBJ2-7; no clear D gene. The receptor's source is a man aged 45 to 65 who received an inactivated influenza vaccine. The sequencing here drew on PBMCs from blood, taken on the day of vaccination. CDR3 nucleotide sequence: TGTGCCAGCAGTTTATGGGCCACCTCCTACGAGCAGTACTTC. It translates to CASSLWATSYEQYF.